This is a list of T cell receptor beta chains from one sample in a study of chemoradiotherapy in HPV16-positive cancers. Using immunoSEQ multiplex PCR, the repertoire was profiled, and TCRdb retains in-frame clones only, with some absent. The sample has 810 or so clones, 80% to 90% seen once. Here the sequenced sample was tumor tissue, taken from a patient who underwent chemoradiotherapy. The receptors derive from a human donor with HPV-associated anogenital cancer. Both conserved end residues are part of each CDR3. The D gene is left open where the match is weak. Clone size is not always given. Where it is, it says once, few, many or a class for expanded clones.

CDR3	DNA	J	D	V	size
CASSSAMTGANVLTF	TGTGCCAGCAGCTCCGCGATGACTGGGGCCAACGTCCTGACTTTC	TRBJ2-6	NA	TRBV5-5	few
CASSRGSGWGETQYF	TGTGCCAGCAGCCGTGGATCGGGGTGGGGAGAGACCCAGTACTTC	TRBJ2-5	NA	TRBV25-1	few
CASSVTQGSTYEQYF	TGTGCCAGCAGCGTGACACAGGGATCTACCTACGAGCAGTACTTC	TRBJ2-7	NA	TRBV11-2	NA
CASSIRAGTLEETQYF	TGTGCCAGCAGCATTCGAGCGGGGACCCTGGAAGAGACCCAGTACTTC	TRBJ2-5	TRBD2	TRBV7-8	few
CATSRVGGNTEAFF	TGTGCCACCAGCAGAGTAGGCGGGAACACTGAAGCTTTCTTT	TRBJ1-1	NA	TRBV15	NA
CASGGQGDRNTIYF	TGTGCTAGTGGCGGACAGGGGGACCGAAACACCATATATTTT	TRBJ1-3	TRBD1	TRBV12-5	NA
CASSPSRAGELFF	TGTGCCAGTAGCCCCTCGCGAGCCGGGGAGCTGTTTTTT	TRBJ2-2	NA	TRBV19	NA
CASSSRTSRSYNEQFF	TGTGCCAGCAGCTCGAGGACTAGCCGGTCCTACAATGAGCAGTTCTTC	TRBJ2-1	TRBD2	TRBV5-4	NA
CASSDGVQRTYGYTF	TGCGCCAGCAGTGATGGCGTGCAGCGGACCTATGGCTACACCTTC	TRBJ1-2	NA	TRBV10-2	NA
CASSADKYTYEQYF	TGTGCCAGCAGCGCCGACAAATACACGTACGAGCAGTACTTC	TRBJ2-7	NA	TRBV9	few
CASSTGPVGAKNIQYF	TGTGCCAGCAGCACCGGCCCGGTTGGGGCCAAAAACATTCAGTACTTC	TRBJ2-4	NA	TRBV7-9	NA